The clone carrying this T cell receptor (beta chain) has only a few counts. The data were taken from a study of T-cell reconstitution after alpha-beta-depleted transplantation in children. CDR1 and CDR2 from the germline V gene are MGHRA and YSYEKL. The CDR3 is 20 residues long. V dropped 0 bases and J dropped 1 base, with 19 bases sitting between them. TCRbeta library construction was performed incorporating unique molecular identifiers. One entry per CDR3 protein, called by TCRdb with MiXCR from the PCR reads. The sample lists some 350,000 distinct CDR3 sequences; about 9.4% were seen once. This receptor was obtained from a human donor who donated a stem cell graft to a child with acute lymphoblastic leukemia. The specimen comprised PBMCs from the stem cell graft donor, sampled from the stem cell graft. The chain combines TRBV4-1 with TRBJ1-6; the D is unclear. CDR3 sequence reads: CASSQELRVPLVSYNSPLHF. CDR3 bases: TGCGCCAGCAGCCAAGAACTGAGGGTTCCCCTGGTATCCTATAATTCACCCCTCCACTTT.